The 4 T cell receptor beta chains below all came from one sample that was sequenced in a study of OX40 agonist ivuxolimab in advanced cancers. The method was immunoSEQ multiplex PCR; TCRdb's version includes in-frame clones alone and lacks a portion of them. This repertoire shows approximately 100,000 clones, about 90% found once; its top ten account for 0.79%. The source material was CD4+ or CD8+ T cells sorted from blood, sampled in a trial of the OX40 agonist ivuxolimab. These receptors were collected from an adult with an advanced solid tumor such as melanoma, head and neck, liver or kidney cancer.

The chain carries TRBV5-1 and TRBJ1-4; D unclear. The CDR3 is 15 amino acids. Looked up from germline, CDR1 is SGHRS and CDR2 is YFSETQ. The ends were cut back, 4 bases at V and 3 bases at J, with 13 bases in the middle. For the CDR3, the DNA is TGCGCCAGCAGCGAAGTTATTGGGGCTAATGAAAAACTGTTTTTT. It is translated as CASSEVIGANEKLFF. Drawing the rest from reference TRBV5-1 and TRBJ1-4, the complete variable domain is KAGVTQTPRYLIKTRGQQVTLSCSPISGHRSVSWYQQTPGQGLQFLFEYFSETQRNKGNFPGRFSGRQFSNSRSEMNVSTLELGDSALYLCASSEVIGANEKLFFGSGTQLSVL.

This chain joins TRBV21-1 and TRBJ2-7; TRBD1, the D gene given by the table, was not confirmed from the DNA. TRBV21-1 is marked as a pseudogene. This CDR3 region has 16 residues. The CDR3 DNA is TGTGCCAGCAGCAAAGATGGGGGACAGGGGTTCCACGAGCAGTACTTC. Protein product: CASSKDGGQGFHEQYF.

The chain has TRBV6-1 and TRBJ2-3; perhaps TRBD2 as D (6 bases). The CDR3 totals 15 residues. V was pared by 7 bases and J by 2 bases, with 16 bases between. CDR1 is MNHNS, CDR2 SASEGT, per germline. This CDR3 is CASTPGGSLTDTQYF. For the CDR3, the DNA is TGTGCCAGCACGCCCGGGGGTTCTCTCACAGATACGCAGTATTTT.

V usage is TRBV6-5 and J usage is TRBJ2-5; tentative D call: TRBD1 (5 bases). The V end lost 0 bases, the J end lost 4 bases, and 9 bases lay between the germline ends. Germline values: CDR1 MNHEY, CDR2 SVGAGI. The CDR3 consists of 14 residues. The CDR3 spells CASSYSRGIETQYF. The CDR3, as DNA: TGTGCCAGCAGTTACTCAAGGGGAATAGAGACCCAGTACTTC.